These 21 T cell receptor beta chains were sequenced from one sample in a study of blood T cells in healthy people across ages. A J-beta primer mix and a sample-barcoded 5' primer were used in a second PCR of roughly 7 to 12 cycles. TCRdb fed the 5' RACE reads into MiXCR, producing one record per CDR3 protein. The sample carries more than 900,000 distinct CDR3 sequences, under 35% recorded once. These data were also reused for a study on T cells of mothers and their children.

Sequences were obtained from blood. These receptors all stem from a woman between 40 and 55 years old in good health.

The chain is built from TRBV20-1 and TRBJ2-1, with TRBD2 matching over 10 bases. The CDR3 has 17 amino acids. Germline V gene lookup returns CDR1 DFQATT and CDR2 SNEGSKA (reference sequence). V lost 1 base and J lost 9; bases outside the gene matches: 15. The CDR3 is CSARGWTSGFSGAEQFF. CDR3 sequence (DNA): TGCAGTGCTAGAGGCTGGACTAGCGGTTTCTCTGGAGCTGAGCAGTTCTTC.

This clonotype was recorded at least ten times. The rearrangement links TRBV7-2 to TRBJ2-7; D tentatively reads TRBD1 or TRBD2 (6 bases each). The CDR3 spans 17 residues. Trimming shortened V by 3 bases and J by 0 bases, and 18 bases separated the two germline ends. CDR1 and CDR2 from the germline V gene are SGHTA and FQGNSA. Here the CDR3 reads CASSFGMGGRYSYEQYF. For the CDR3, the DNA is TGTGCCAGCAGCTTTGGTATGGGGGGCAGGTACTCCTACGAGCAGTACTTC.

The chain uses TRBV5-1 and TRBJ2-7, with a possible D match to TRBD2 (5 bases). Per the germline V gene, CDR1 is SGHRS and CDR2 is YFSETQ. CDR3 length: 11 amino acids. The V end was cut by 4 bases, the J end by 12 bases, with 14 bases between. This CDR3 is CASSPGREAYF. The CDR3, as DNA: TGCGCCAGCAGCCCGGGCCGGGAAGCGTACTTC.

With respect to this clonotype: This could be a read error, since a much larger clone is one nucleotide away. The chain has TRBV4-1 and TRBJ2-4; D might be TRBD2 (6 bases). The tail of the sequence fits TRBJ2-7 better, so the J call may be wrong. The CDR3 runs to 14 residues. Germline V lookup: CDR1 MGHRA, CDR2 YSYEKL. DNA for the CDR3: TGCGCCAGCAGCTCCGCGGGGTTCCCCTACGAGCAGTACTTC. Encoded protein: CASSSAGFPYEQYF.

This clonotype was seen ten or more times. CDR3 sequence reads: CASSYASGVSYEQYF. CDR3 DNA sequence: TGTGCCAGCAGTTACGCTTCAGGGGTTTCGTACGAGCAGTACTTC. The gene calls are TRBV6-5 and TRBJ2-7; TRBD1 is a possible D gene (6 bases). The ends were cut back, 2 bases at V and 4 bases at J, with 15 bases in the middle. In germline, CDR1 is MNHEY, CDR2 SVGAGI. CDR3 length: 15 amino acids.

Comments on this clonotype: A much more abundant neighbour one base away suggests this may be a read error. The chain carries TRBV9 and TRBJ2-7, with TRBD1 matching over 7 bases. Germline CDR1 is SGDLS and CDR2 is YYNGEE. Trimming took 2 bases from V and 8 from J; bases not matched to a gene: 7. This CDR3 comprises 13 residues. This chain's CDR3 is CASSVLTGDKQYF. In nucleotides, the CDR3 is TGTGCCAGCAGCGTCCTAACAGGGGACAAGCAGTACTTC. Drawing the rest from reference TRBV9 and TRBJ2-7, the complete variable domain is DSGVTQTPKHLITATGQRVTLRCSPRSGDLSVYWYQQSLDQGLQFLIQYYNGEERAKGNILERFSAQQFPDLHSELNLSSLELGDSALYFCASSVLTGDKQYFGPGTRLTVT.

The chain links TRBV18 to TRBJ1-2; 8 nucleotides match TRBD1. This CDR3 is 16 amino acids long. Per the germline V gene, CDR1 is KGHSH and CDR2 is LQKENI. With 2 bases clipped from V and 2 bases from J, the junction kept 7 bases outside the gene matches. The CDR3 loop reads CASSPVDRVNNYGYTF. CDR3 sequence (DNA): TGTGCCAGCTCACCAGTGGACAGGGTGAACAACTATGGCTACACCTTC.

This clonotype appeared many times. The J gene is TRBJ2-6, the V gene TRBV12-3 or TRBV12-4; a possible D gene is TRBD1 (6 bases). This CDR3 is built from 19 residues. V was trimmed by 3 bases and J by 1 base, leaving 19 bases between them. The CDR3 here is CASSFRQGLGLSGANVLTF. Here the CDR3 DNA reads TGTGCCAGCAGTTTCCGCCAGGGGCTCGGTCTTTCTGGGGCCAACGTCCTGACTTTC.

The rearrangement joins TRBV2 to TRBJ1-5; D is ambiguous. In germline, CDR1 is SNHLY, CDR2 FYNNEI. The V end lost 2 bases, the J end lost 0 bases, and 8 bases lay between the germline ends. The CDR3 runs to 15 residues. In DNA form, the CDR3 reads TGTGCCAGCAGTGAATTTCGGAATAGCAATCAGCCCCAGCATTTT. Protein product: CASSEFRNSNQPQHF. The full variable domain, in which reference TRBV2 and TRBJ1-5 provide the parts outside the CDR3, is EPEVTQTPSHQVTQMGQEVILRCVPISNHLYFYWYRQILGQKVEFLVSFYNNEISEKSEIFDDQFSVERPDGSNFTLKIRSTKLEDSAMYFCASSEFRNSNQPQHFGDGTRLSIL.

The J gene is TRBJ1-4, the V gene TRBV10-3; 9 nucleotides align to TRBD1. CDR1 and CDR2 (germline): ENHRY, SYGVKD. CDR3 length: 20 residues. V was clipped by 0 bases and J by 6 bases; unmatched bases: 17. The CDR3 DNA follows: TGTGCCATCAGTGAGTCGGAGCTTGGACAGGGGTTTCCAGGCTATGAAAAACTGTTTTTT. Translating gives CAISESELGQGFPGYEKLFF.

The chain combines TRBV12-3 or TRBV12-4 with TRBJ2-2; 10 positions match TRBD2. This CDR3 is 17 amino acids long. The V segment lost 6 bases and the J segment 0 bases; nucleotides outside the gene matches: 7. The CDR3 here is CASSPPGLAANTGELFF. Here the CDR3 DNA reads TGTGCCAGCAGCCCGCCCGGACTAGCGGCGAACACCGGGGAGCTGTTTTTT.

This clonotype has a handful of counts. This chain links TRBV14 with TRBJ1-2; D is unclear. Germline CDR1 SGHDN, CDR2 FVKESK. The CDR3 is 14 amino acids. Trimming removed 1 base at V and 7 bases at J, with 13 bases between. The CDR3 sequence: CASSQAYSKAGYTF. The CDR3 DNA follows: TGTGCCAGCAGCCAAGCGTACAGTAAGGCTGGCTACACCTTC.

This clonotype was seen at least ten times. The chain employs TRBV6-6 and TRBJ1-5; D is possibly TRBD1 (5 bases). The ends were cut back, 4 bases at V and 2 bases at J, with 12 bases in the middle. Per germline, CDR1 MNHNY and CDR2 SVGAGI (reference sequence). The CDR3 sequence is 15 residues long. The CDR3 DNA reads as TGTGCCAGCAGTTTCGAGGGGAATGGCAATCAGCCCCAGCATTTT. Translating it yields CASSFEGNGNQPQHF.

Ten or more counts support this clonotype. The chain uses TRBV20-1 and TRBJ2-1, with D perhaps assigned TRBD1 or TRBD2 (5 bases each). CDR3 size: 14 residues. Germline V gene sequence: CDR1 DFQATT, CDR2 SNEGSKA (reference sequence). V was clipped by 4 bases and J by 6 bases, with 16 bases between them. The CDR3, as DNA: TGCAGTGCTAAATACACATATGGGGGCAATGAGCAGTTCTTC. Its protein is CSAKYTYGGNEQFF.

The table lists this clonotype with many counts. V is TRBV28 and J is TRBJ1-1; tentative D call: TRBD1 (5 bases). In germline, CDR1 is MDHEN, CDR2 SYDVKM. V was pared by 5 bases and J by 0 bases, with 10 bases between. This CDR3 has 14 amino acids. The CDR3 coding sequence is TGTGCCAGCAGTGAGGGGAGGATGAACACTGAAGCTTTCTTT. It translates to CASSEGRMNTEAFF.

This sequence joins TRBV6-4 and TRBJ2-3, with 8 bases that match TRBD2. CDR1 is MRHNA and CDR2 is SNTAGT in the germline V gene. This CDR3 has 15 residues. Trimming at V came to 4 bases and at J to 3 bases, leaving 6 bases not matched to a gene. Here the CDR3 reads CASSGGTSETDTQYF. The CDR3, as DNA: TGTGCCAGCAGTGGCGGGACTAGTGAGACAGATACGCAGTATTTT.

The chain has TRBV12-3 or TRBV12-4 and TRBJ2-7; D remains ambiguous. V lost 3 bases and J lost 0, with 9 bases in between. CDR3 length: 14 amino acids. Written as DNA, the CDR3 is TGTGCCAGCAGTTTGTATCAAATCTCCTACGAGCAGTACTTC. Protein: CASSLYQISYEQYF.

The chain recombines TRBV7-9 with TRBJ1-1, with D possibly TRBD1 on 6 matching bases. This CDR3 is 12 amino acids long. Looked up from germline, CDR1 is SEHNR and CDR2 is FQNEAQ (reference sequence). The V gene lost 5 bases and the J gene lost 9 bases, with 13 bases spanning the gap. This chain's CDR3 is CASSPGGAKAFF. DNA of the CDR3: TGTGCCAGCAGCCCGGGGGGGGCTAAAGCTTTCTTT.

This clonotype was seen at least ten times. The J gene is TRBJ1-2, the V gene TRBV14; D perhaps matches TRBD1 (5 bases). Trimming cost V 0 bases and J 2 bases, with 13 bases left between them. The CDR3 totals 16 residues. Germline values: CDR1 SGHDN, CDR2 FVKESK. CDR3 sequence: CASSQDELRGNYGYTF. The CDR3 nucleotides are TGTGCCAGCAGCCAAGATGAGTTAAGGGGCAACTATGGCTACACCTTC. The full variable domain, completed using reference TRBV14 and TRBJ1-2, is EAGVTQFPSHSVIEKGQTVTLRCDPISGHDNLYWYRRVMGKEIKFLLHFVKESKQDESGMPNNRFLAERTGGTYSTLKVQPAELEDSGVYFCASSQDELRGNYGYTFGSGTRLTVV.

The CDR3, as DNA: TGTGCCACCAGTCGGGGGTTTGGCAGCAATCAGCCCCAGCATTTT. It is translated as CATSRGFGSNQPQHF. The chain has TRBV24-1 and TRBJ1-5; tentatively, D is TRBD1 (5 bases). The V end lost 6 bases, the J end lost 1 base, and 12 bases lay between the germline ends. This CDR3 is built from 15 residues. Germline V gene lookup returns CDR1 KGHDR and CDR2 SFDVKD.

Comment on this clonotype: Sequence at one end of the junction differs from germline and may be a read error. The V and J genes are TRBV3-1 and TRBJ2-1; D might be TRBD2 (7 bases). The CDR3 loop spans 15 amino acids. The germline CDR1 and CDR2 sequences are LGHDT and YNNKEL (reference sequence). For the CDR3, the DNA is TGTGCCAGCAGCCAAGCGGGGGGCGTCCCCAATGCGCAGTTCTTC. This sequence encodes CASSQAGGVPNAQFF.